This is a list of T cell receptor beta chains from one sample in a study of blood T cell repertoires in COVID-19. The assay was immunoSEQ multiplex PCR, and TCRdb's table has in-frame clones only and misses some. This table has 340,000 or so clones, 86% appearing once. The sequencing input was PBMCs or T cells enriched from blood (not recorded which). All receptors derive from a woman aged 40 to 55 with acute COVID-19. Each CDR3 is given with its conserved first and last residue. A D gene is named only where the DNA matches it firmly. The size field is filled for only some rows; it gives once, few, many or a size class.

clone_size	d_call	v_call	j_call	cdr3_nt	cdr3_aa
-	TRBD2	TRBV29-1	TRBJ2-1	TGCAGCGTTGCTCGAGGGACTAGCGGATTGGGTGAGCAGTTCTTC	CSVARGTSGLGEQFF
-	-	TRBV7-9	TRBJ2-3	TGTGCCAGCAGCCGACACGGGGGAACAGATACGCAGTATTTT	CASSRHGGTDTQYF
-	TRBD2	TRBV5-1	TRBJ2-5	TGCGCCAGCAGCTCCGGGACTAGCGGGGACCAAGAGACCCAGTACTTC	CASSSGTSGDQETQYF
-	-	TRBV19	TRBJ2-3	TGTGCCAGTAGTACCCGACTTACCTCTAGCACAGATACGCAGTATTTT	CASSTRLTSSTDTQYF
-	-	TRBV7-9	TRBJ1-4	TGTGCCAGCAGCTTGGCCCATGGGCATGAAAAACTGTTTTTT	CASSLAHGHEKLFF
-	-	TRBV9	TRBJ1-6	TGTGCCAGCAGCGCCTCACCGGTTTATGCTTCACCCCTCCACTTT	CASSASPVYASPLHF
-	TRBD1	TRBV3-1/TRBV3-2	TRBJ1-2	TGTGCCAGCAGCCAACCCGGGACAGGGGGCCACTATGGCTACACCTTC	CASSQPGTGGHYGYTF
-	-	TRBV6-2/TRBV6-3	TRBJ2-2	TGTGCCAGCAGTACCCGGAGGGCACTTAACACCGGGGAGCTGTTTTTT	CASSTRRALNTGELFF
few	-	TRBV9	TRBJ2-7	TGTGCCAGCAGCGTAGGGGCCTCGGGAGAGACCTACGAGCAGTACTTC	CASSVGASGETYEQYF
-	TRBD1	TRBV11-2	TRBJ2-2	TGTGCCAGCAGCTTAGGACAGGGATGGAACACCGGGGAGCTGTTTTTT	CASSLGQGWNTGELFF
-	TRBD1	TRBV20-1	TRBJ1-2	TGCAGTGCTAGTATACAGGGGGCCATCTATGGCTACACCTTC	CSASIQGAIYGYTF
few	TRBD2	TRBV5-4	TRBJ2-7	TGTGCCAGCAGCTCGGAAGCGGGAGCGAACTACGAGCAGTACTTC	CASSSEAGANYEQYF
-	TRBD2	TRBV27	TRBJ2-4	TGTGCCAGCAGTTCACCACTAGCGGGAGAATACTTC	CASSSPLAGEYF
-	-	TRBV2	TRBJ1-6	TGTGCCAGCAGAGCCGGGACACCTAATTCACCCCTCCACTTT	CASRAGTPNSPLHF
-	TRBD1	TRBV7-8	TRBJ1-2	TGTGCCAGCAGCTTAGCCACAGGGGCTAACTATGGCTACACCTTC	CASSLATGANYGYTF
few	-	TRBV19	TRBJ1-1	TGTGCCAGTAGTATTCTTGGGGGGACCACTGAAGCTTTCTTT	CASSILGGTTEAFF
-	TRBD1	TRBV7-2	TRBJ1-1	TGTGCCAGCAGCCTGACAGGGGTTCGGGGGACTGAAGCTTTCTTT	CASSLTGVRGTEAFF
-	-	TRBV7-8	TRBJ2-1	TGTGTGTGCGCCCTGACTAGTAAGGATGAGCAGTTCTTC	CVCALTSKDEQFF
-	-	TRBV7-2	TRBJ2-6	TGTGCCAGCAGCCCTCAGAACTCTGGGGCCAACGTCCTGACTTTC	CASSPQNSGANVLTF
few	TRBD2	TRBV28	TRBJ2-2	TGTGCCAGCAGTCCTAAACCCGCGGGGGGTTTCCGGGAGCTGTTTTTT	CASSPKPAGGFRELFF
few	TRBD2	TRBV6-2/TRBV6-3	TRBJ2-5	TGTGCCAGCAGTTACCCCCCTAGCGGGAGGGCCCAAGAGACCCAGTACTTC	CASSYPPSGRAQETQYF
-	-	TRBV7-8	TRBJ1-6	TGTGCCAGCAGCCGCGAGGGTAATTCACCCCTCCACTTT	CASSREGNSPLHF
-	TRBD2	TRBV2	TRBJ2-6	TGTGCCAGCAGTGTCAGTTTCCGGGGGGGTAGCGGGACCTCTGGGGCCAACGTCCTGACTTTC	CASSVSFRGGSGTSGANVLTF
-	-	TRBV6-5	TRBJ2-1	TGTGCCAGCAGTTGGGACTCCCCCTCCTACAATGAGCAGTTCTTC	CASSWDSPSYNEQFF
-	TRBD1	TRBV4-3	TRBJ2-7	TGCGCCAGCAGCCAGTACAGGGGTTCCCCCTACGAGCAGTACTTC	CASSQYRGSPYEQYF
once	-	TRBV7-2	TRBJ1-5	TGTGCCAGCAAAGGCGGGGCGGGCAATCAGCCCCAGCATTTT	CASKGGAGNQPQHF
-	TRBD1	TRBV5-6	TRBJ2-7	TGTGCCAGCAGCTTCCCGGACAGGGGCGCCGAGCAGTACTTC	CASSFPDRGAEQYF
-	-	TRBV6-5	TRBJ1-6	TGTGCCAGCACCCGGAGGGGGGGGTCACCCCTCCACTTT	CASTRRGGSPLHF
-	TRBD1	TRBV15	TRBJ2-5	TGTGCCACCAGCAGAGGGGGACAGGGAAGGGGAGAGACCCAGTACTTC	CATSRGGQGRGETQYF
-	-	TRBV5-1	TRBJ2-5	TGCGCCAGCAGCTTGGCGAGGACAGCCGATGGGGAGACCCAGTACTTC	CASSLARTADGETQYF
-	-	TRBV15	TRBJ1-2	TGTGCCACCAGCACATCAGGGGTTGCTGGCTACACCTTC	CATSTSGVAGYTF
once	-	TRBV18	TRBJ1-3	TGTGCCAGCTCTTCCGACAGCATCTCTGGAAACACCATATATTTT	CASSSDSISGNTIYF
-	TRBD1	TRBV6-2/TRBV6-3	TRBJ1-6	TGTGCCAGCAGTATTCTACGGGGCGACAGGGGGAGAAATTCACCCCTCCACTTT	CASSILRGDRGRNSPLHF
-	-	TRBV6-4	TRBJ1-5	TGTGCCAGCAGTGGGGCTACAGAGAATAGCAATCAGCCCCAGCATTTT	CASSGATENSNQPQHF
-	-	TRBV6-5	TRBJ1-1	TGTGCCAGCAGTTACATAAAGAACACTGAAGCTTTCTTT	CASSYIKNTEAFF
-	TRBD1	TRBV5-1	TRBJ2-6	TGCGCCAGCAGCTTCTCCGGGACAGGCTCTGGGGCCAACGTCCTGACTTTC	CASSFSGTGSGANVLTF